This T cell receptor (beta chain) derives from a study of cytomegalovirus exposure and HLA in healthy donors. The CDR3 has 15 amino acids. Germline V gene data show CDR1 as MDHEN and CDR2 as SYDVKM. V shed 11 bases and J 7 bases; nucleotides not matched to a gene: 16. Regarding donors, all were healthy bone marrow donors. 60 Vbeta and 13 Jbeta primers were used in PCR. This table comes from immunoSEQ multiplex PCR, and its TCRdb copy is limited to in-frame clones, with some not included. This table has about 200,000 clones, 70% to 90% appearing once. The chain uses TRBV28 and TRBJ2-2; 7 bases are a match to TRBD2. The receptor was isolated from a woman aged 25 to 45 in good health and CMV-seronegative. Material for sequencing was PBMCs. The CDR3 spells CAPEGGRDGGGELFF. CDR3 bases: TGTGCCCCGGAGGGCGGGAGAGACGGGGGCGGGGAGCTGTTTTTT.